The clone carrying this T cell receptor beta chain was picked up a small number of times. The junction shows a germline mismatch at one end, possibly a read error. Constant-region reverse primers amplified full-length variable regions, followed by semi-nested Nested Universal Primer A PCR. TCRdb re-derived calls from the 5' RACE reads in MiXCR, one entry per CDR3 protein. The sample contains 8,400 or so distinct CDR3 sequences, over 55% of which appear only once. Memory CD4+ T cells were sorted as CD4+CD45RO+CD25- cells. Germline-derived CDR1 and CDR2 are SGHRS and YFSETQ. The CDR3 runs to 12 residues.

The sequence was collected from a female donor with breast cancer. Sequences were obtained from tumor-infiltrating memory CD4+ T cells sorted from the breast tumor. The sample's subset: memory CD4+ T cells, CD4+CD45RO+CD25-. The chain employs TRBV5-1 and TRBJ2-7; no firm D call. The CDR3, as DNA: TGCGCCGGCAGCTTGGTAGGGATCGAGCAGTACTTC. It translates to CAGSLVGIEQYF.